Following are 25 T cell receptor beta chains from one sample sequenced in a study of regulatory T cells in long-lasting Graves disease. For TCR beta, libraries came from iRepertoire HTBI primers and Arm-PCR of CDR3 regions. A single record per CDR3 protein comes from TCRdb applying MiXCR to the multiplex PCR reads. The sample carries roughly 250,000 distinct CDR3 sequences, under 20% recorded once. The time point was: newly diagnosed GD, antithyroid drugs for less than 3 months. The TCR library was made from RNA extracted from PBMCs. These data were also filed under a second study, of T cells in Graves' hyperthyroidism and ophthalmopathy.

This material consisted of peripheral blood mononuclear cells (PBMCs), taken at new diagnosis, from a patient treated with antithyroid drugs. These TCRs come from a woman in her thirties with Graves disease.

In its sample, this clonotype was seen many times. The gene calls are TRBV6-2 or TRBV6-3 and TRBJ1-1; D is undetermined. CDR1 and CDR2 (germline): MNHEY, SVGEGT. V was clipped by 2 bases and J by 4 bases, with 11 bases between them. There are 14 residues in the CDR3. CDR3 residues: CASSYLRGSTEAFF. Here the CDR3 DNA reads TGTGCCAGCAGTTACCTCCGAGGGAGCACTGAAGCTTTCTTT.

The V and J genes are TRBV7-6 and TRBJ2-7, with D hard to call. The CDR3 length is 13 residues. CDR1 and CDR2 from the germline V gene are SGHVS and FNYEAQ. The V end lost 4 bases, the J end lost 2 bases, and 9 bases lay between the germline ends. As DNA, the CDR3 is TGTGCCAGCAGCTCACGATTGACCTACGAGCAGTACTTC. Protein: CASSSRLTYEQYF.

This clonotype was observed at least ten times. CDR3 in amino acids: CASSMLDGSGNTIYF. DNA of the CDR3: TGTGCCAGTAGTATGCTGGATGGATCTGGAAACACCATATATTTT. The V gene is TRBV19, the J gene TRBJ1-3, with no clear D. Trimming shortened V by 3 bases and J by 1 base, and 10 bases separated the two germline ends. This CDR3 is 15 amino acids long. In germline, CDR1 is LNHDA, CDR2 SQIVND (reference sequence).

Note on this clonotype: This may be a read error, as it is one base from a much larger clone. The CDR3 protein is CASSPPGRSGARETQYF. CDR3 sequence (DNA): TGTGCCAGCAGCCCCCCGGGGCGGTCGGGGGCGCGGGAGACCCAGTACTTC. This sequence joins TRBV11-2 and TRBJ2-5; D may correspond to TRBD1 or TRBD2 (6 bases each). In germline, CDR1 is SGHAT, CDR2 FQNNGV. Trimming took 5 bases from V and 5 from J, leaving 24 bases between them. This CDR3 contains 17 residues.

This clonotype showed up many times. V is TRBV11-2 and J is TRBJ2-2, with TRBD1 as a possible D gene (6 bases). Germline CDR1 is SGHAT and CDR2 is FQNNGV. The CDR3 extends over 11 amino acids. Trimming shortened V by 10 bases and J by 6 bases, and 9 bases separated the two germline ends. The CDR3 DNA reads as TGTGCCATTAACAGGGCCGGGGAGCTGTTTTTT. Translated, it gives CAINRAGELFF.

This clonotype was counted between two and nine times. The chain links TRBV7-3 to TRBJ2-7; D not resolved. CDR1 and CDR2 (germline): SGHTA, FQGTGA. Trimming took 3 bases from V and 2 from J, leaving 11 bases between them. This CDR3 is 14 amino acids long. This chain's CDR3 is CASSLAGGAYEQYF. For the CDR3, the DNA is TGTGCCAGCAGCTTGGCCGGCGGAGCCTACGAGCAGTACTTC.

V gene TRBV19 combines with J gene TRBJ2-5; the D call may be TRBD1 or TRBD2 (5 bases each). V was pared by 5 bases and J by 5 bases, with 18 bases between. This CDR3 contains 15 residues. The germline V gene has CDR1 LNHDA and CDR2 SQIVND (reference sequence). CDR3 DNA sequence: TGTGCCAGTAGTGTCGGGACCCATCGGACGGAGACCCAGTACTTC. Protein sequence: CASSVGTHRTETQYF.

This clonotype was seen repeatedly, ten times or more. The chain couples TRBV2 to TRBJ1-1; 7 nucleotides align to TRBD1. Germline V CDR1 and CDR2: SNHLY, FYNNEI. This CDR3 contains 12 residues. The trim removed 7 bases at V and 6 bases at J, leaving 5 bases unmatched. The DNA for the CDR3 is TGTGCCAGCAAGAGGGGACAGTCTGAAGCTTTCTTT. Its protein is CASKRGQSEAFF.

This clonotype was picked up many times. The genes are TRBV4-2 and TRBJ1-1, with TRBD1 matching over 7 bases. The V segment lost 3 bases and the J segment 1 base; nucleotides outside the gene matches: 14. From germline, CDR1 is LGHNA and CDR2 YNFKEQ. This CDR3 has 18 amino acids. The chain's CDR3 is CASSQTVRGRVRNTEAFF. In nucleotides, the CDR3 is TGTGCCAGCAGCCAGACTGTTAGGGGGCGCGTCAGGAACACTGAAGCTTTCTTT.

This clonotype came up many times. The V gene is TRBV6-1, the J gene TRBJ1-2; no clear D gene. This CDR3 comprises 15 residues. Trimming removed 0 bases from V and 2 bases from J, with 10 bases in between. Per the germline V gene, CDR1 is MNHNS and CDR2 is SASEGT. CDR3 bases: TGTGCCAGCAGTGAAGCGTGGGCACCAAACTATGGCTACACCTTC. Its translation is CASSEAWAPNYGYTF.

Comments on this clonotype: The junction differs from germline at one of its ends, possibly a read error. This rearrangement joins TRBV5-1 to TRBJ2-1; 10 bases align to TRBD2. The J call may be in error: the DNA end matches TRBJ2-5 better. The CDR3 length is 18 residues. Germline V lookup: CDR1 SGHRS, CDR2 YFSETQ. CDR3 loop: CASSSRKRVAGGSETQYF. CDR3 coding DNA: TGTGCCAGCAGCTCGCGAAAGCGTGTAGCGGGGGGCAGCGAGACCCAGTACTTC.

The chain links TRBV6-1 to TRBJ1-5, with D hard to call. This CDR3 has 13 amino acids. Trimming left V 5 bases short and J 3 bases short, with 8 bases between. Germline V CDR1 and CDR2: MNHNS, SASEGT. As DNA, the CDR3 is TGTGCCAGCAGTCAGGTTCCCAATCAGCCCCAGCATTTT. This codes for CASSQVPNQPQHF.

This clonotype has just one count. Only one base separates this from a far larger clonotype, so it likely reflects a read error. The chain carries TRBV11-1 and TRBJ1-2; D is unclear. V gave up 4 bases and J gave up 1 base, with 13 bases separating them. CDR3 size: 15 residues. Germline V gene data show CDR1 as SGHAT and CDR2 as FQDESV (reference sequence). As DNA, the CDR3 is TGTGCCAGCAGCTCACCTGCAGGATTTAACTATGGCTACACCTTC. Its protein product is CASSSPAGFNYGYTF.

This clonotype was seen repeatedly, ten times or more. J is TRBJ1-1 and V is TRBV7-8; 10 bases map to TRBD1. The V gene end was trimmed by 5 bases and the J gene end by 7 bases; junction bases not matched to a gene: 7. This CDR3 is built from 14 residues. Germline assignment: CDR1 SGHVS and CDR2 FQNEAQ. CDR3 sequence (DNA): TGTGCCAGCAGCCACCGGGACAGGGGAAGTGAAGCTTTCTTT. Protein: CASSHRDRGSEAFF.

The chain employs TRBV24-1 and TRBJ2-3; no clear D. The CDR3 loop spans 16 amino acids. CDR1 is KGHDR, CDR2 SFDVKD, per germline. Trimming removed 1 base at V and 4 bases at J, with 14 bases between. The CDR3 is CATSDFVVGSADTQYF. CDR3 DNA sequence: TGTGCCACCAGTGATTTCGTCGTGGGATCCGCAGATACGCAGTATTTT.

There are many counts of this clonotype. The chain joins TRBV3-1 to TRBJ2-1, with TRBD2 matching over 10 bases. Trimming removed 4 bases from V and 7 bases from J; junction bases left unmatched: 10. The CDR3 has 16 amino acids. Germline loops: CDR1 LGHDT, CDR2 YNNKEL (reference sequence). The CDR3 region has the DNA TGTGCCAGCAGCCCACAGCTAGCGGGGGACCTTAATGAGCAGTTCTTC. Protein sequence: CASSPQLAGDLNEQFF.

This clonotype was found many times. The chain has TRBV12-3 or TRBV12-4 and TRBJ1-2; 9 bases fit TRBD1. There are 15 residues in the CDR3. The junction had 2 bases not matched to a gene; V was cut back by 1 base and J by 2 bases. CDR3 sequence: CASSLGGQGNYGYTF. Here the CDR3 DNA reads TGTGCCAGCAGTTTAGGGGGACAGGGAAACTATGGCTACACCTTC.

The V call is TRBV4-1, the J call TRBJ1-5; 7 nucleotides match TRBD1. The CDR3 spans 16 residues. V trimming: 3 bases; J trimming: 2 bases; junction bases outside the gene matches: 7. Germline V gene data show CDR1 as MGHRA and CDR2 as YSYEKL. This CDR3 reads CASSQPGDRRNQPQHF. The CDR3 bases are TGCGCCAGCAGCCAGCCCGGGGACAGACGCAATCAGCCCCAGCATTTT.

This clonotype appeared many times. V and J are TRBV12-3 or TRBV12-4 and TRBJ2-6, with D unresolved. V was clipped by 6 bases and J by 0 bases, with 6 bases between them. The CDR3 is 14 residues long. The CDR3 DNA reads as TGTGCCAGCAGCCTGAGCTCTGGGGCCAACGTCCTGACTTTC. It codes for CASSLSSGANVLTF.

In this sample, this clonotype turned up many times. J is TRBJ1-5 and V is TRBV27, with D perhaps TRBD1 (5 bases). CDR3 size: 17 residues. Germline V gene lookup returns CDR1 MNHEY and CDR2 SMNVEV (reference sequence). V gave up 4 bases and J gave up 2 bases, with 18 bases separating them. The CDR3 DNA is TGTGCCAGCAGTTCCGGAACAGGTCGAATAGGCAATCAGCCCCAGCATTTT. This sequence encodes CASSSGTGRIGNQPQHF.

The table lists this clonotype with a count of one. The chain is built from TRBV11-1 and TRBJ2-1; possibly TRBD2 for D (5 bases). The CDR3 has 15 residues. CDR1 is SGHAT and CDR2 is FQDESV in the germline V gene (reference sequence). V was trimmed by 3 bases and J by 0 bases, leaving 9 bases between them. The CDR3 DNA reads TGTGCCAGCAGCTTGGTAGCGAACTCCTACAATGAGCAGTTCTTC. It is translated as CASSLVANSYNEQFF.

Comments on this clonotype: A single base separates this from a much larger clone, so it may be a read error. The CDR3 end shows no conserved phenylalanine or tryptophan, and so a read error is likely. The chain combines TRBV6-2 or TRBV6-3 with TRBJ2-1, with TRBD1 as a possible D gene (6 bases). Trimming took off 8 bases at V and 9 bases at J, with 20 bases between the two ends. This CDR3 spans 14 amino acids. Germline V gene sequence: CDR1 MNHEY, CDR2 SVGEGT. The CDR3 here is CASLGQISGGEQFL. As DNA, the CDR3 is TGTGCCAGCCTGGGACAAATCTCTGGGGGTGAGCAGTTCCTC.

This clonotype was counted many times. The J gene is TRBJ1-4, the V gene TRBV7-2, with D unresolved. The CDR3 is made up of 13 amino acids. CDR1 is SGHTA, CDR2 FQGNSA, per germline. V dropped 5 bases and J dropped 6 bases, with 10 bases sitting between them. CDR3 sequence: CASSPGRYEKLFF. DNA of the CDR3: TGTGCCAGCAGCCCCGGGCGGTATGAAAAACTGTTTTTT.

Remarks on this clonotype: A much larger clone differs by one base, so this may be a read error. The gene calls are TRBV20-1 and TRBJ2-1; 10 bases map to TRBD2. The V gene end was trimmed by 5 bases and the J gene end by 10 bases; junction bases not matched to a gene: 14. Germline loops: CDR1 DFQATT, CDR2 SNEGSKA (reference sequence). This CDR3 has 15 amino acids. CDR3 sequence reads: CSAPSRTSGLYEQFF. DNA of the CDR3: TGCAGTGCTCCTTCGCGGACTAGCGGCCTTTACGAGCAGTTCTTC.

This clonotype has a count of ten or more. The V and J genes are TRBV12-3 or TRBV12-4 and TRBJ1-3; D gene uncertain. Trimming took 3 bases from V and 3 from J, leaving 6 bases between them. This CDR3 is 13 amino acids long. CDR3 residues: CASSFGDGNTIYF. The CDR3 DNA reads as TGTGCCAGCAGTTTTGGGGATGGAAACACCATATATTTT.